This T cell receptor (beta chain) is drawn from a study of human T cells and chemical hapten exposure. Time point specified: patch test 2, 6 weeks after DPC sensitization. Treatment denoted: therapeutic diphenylcyclopropenone sensitization with weekly scalp DPC. TCRdb fed the RACE reads into MiXCR, producing one record per CDR3 protein. The repertoire has hundreds of thousands of distinct CDR3 sequences, roughly 6% of them found once; the top ten carry around 6.1%. Between the trimmed V and J ends, which lost 0 bases and 10 bases, there was a span of 10 bases. There are 13 residues in the CDR3. Germline CDR1 ENHRY, CDR2 SYGVKD.

Here the sequenced sample was whole blood, taken in connection with sensitization to the hapten diphenylcyclopropenone (DPC). The chain uses TRBV10-3 and TRBJ2-1; D not resolved. The source of this sequence is a young woman with alopecia areata. Some clones in this sample may be carry-over from other donors' samples. The CDR3 nucleotides read TGTGCCATCAGTGAGTCGGTCACGCCGGAGCAGTTCTTC. Its translation is CAISESVTPEQFF.